This TCR beta chain was retrieved from a study of blood T cells in healthy people across ages (dated by TCRdb to 2014 to 2015). Background on the whole study: In model experiments, template switching captured roughly one uniquely barcoded TCR beta cDNA molecule for every two T cells. The study measured age-related changes in TCR beta repertoire diversity using deep sequencing normalized with unique cDNA molecular identifiers. To avoid experimental bias, donors of different ages were distributed randomly across sequencing lanes. The study analyzed two additional independent replicas of 1 million unique cDNA reads from the same blood draw for two donors, one aged 18 to 29 and one aged 80 or older. The donors were divided into four age groups: young (average approximately 17 years), middle-aged (roughly 40), aged (about 61) and long-lived (roughly 88). The investigation overall reported the following: Observed TCR beta diversity per million T cells fell roughly linearly with age, and a significant reduction was already apparent by age about 43. Bulk unsorted PBMC profiling prevented conclusive comparison of naive and antigen-experienced compartments. Compared with the aged group, the long-lived group had more naive CD4+ T cells, fewer expanded clones and increased TCR diversity, suggesting age selection. Because the CMV infection status of the donors was unknown, age-related changes in expanded clonotypes may potentially have been confounded. Estimates of total diversity based on one million sequenced T cells were regarded as lower bounds and as underestimates. The percentage of naive T cells measured by flow cytometry correlated strongly with observed TCR beta diversity.

The donors were roughly 38 Caucasian individuals from Russia, aged roughly 6 to 100 years, who were systemically healthy. Around 10 milliliters of peripheral blood were collected from each donor into EDTA-treated Vacutainer tubes. Ficoll-Paque density-gradient centrifugation was used to isolate PBMCs, with at least 6.5 million per sample. Total RNA was extracted from PBMCs with Trizol reagent, with at least 6 micrograms obtained per sample. The percentages of naive CD45RAhigh/CD27high T cells were determined by flow cytometry on a PBMC aliquot from every donor. Inclusive of the bounding cysteine and phenylalanine, the CDR3 is 15 residues long. The entry retains the CDR3 DNA only, 45 bases that are in frame from base 1. V is reduced by 0 bases and J by 2 bases, leaving a spacing of 10 bases between them. This clonotype was counted only a few times. This clone's antigen is unknown. No base qualities exist here, and no much larger clone lies one base off it.

Library prep was done by 5' RACE. The run used an Illumina HiSeq 2500. A second PCR of about 7 to 12 cycles was run with a J-beta primer mix and a sample-barcoded 5' primer. A unique molecular identifier was introduced onto each TCR beta cDNA molecule by a template-switch 5' adaptor carrying 12 random nucleotides. Each sample yielded at least 3 million CDR3-containing paired-end reads. The Mint cDNA synthesis kit, primed by a TRBC-specific oligonucleotide, was used to synthesize first-strand cDNA from all RNA. Following uracil-DNA glycosylase treatment, all cDNA underwent a first 18-cycle PCR with the universal primers M1SS and BC2_uni_R. The source study handled its data this way. Normalization of each sample was performed by random selection of 1 million high-quality reads, each carrying a distinct molecular identifier. Reads sharing molecular identifiers were discarded rather than binned into consensus sequences. MiTCR, run with a Q25 quality threshold and the strictest error-elimination algorithm, handled CDR3 identification, clonotype clustering and error correction. A nonparametric unseen species model using Euler transformation provided a lower-bound estimate of total TCR beta diversity. In TCRdb, the public reads were trimmed at Q25 with fastp and aligned with MiXCR, with productive beta chains retained. Each entry is one CDR3 protein sequence, shown with its most common DNA and genes. The V and J calls here are based on TCRdb, not the publication. This sample lists 1,100,000 or so distinct CDR3 sequences; 40% to 55% were detected once. The ten most abundant clones make up approximately 20% of the sample.

The rearranged chain carries TRBV12-3 or TRBV12-4 and TRBJ1-1, and TRBD1 may be the D gene, going by 5 matching bases. Sequencing was performed on blood. The sequence came from a woman aged 55 to 70 in good health. For the CDR3, the sequence is CASSLASGINTEAFF. The bases read TGTGCCAGCAGTTTAGCTTCAGGGATTAACACTGAAGCTTTCTTT.